This T cell receptor (beta chain) derives from a study of blood T cell repertoires in COVID-19. Study-level information: The United States, Italy and Spain supplied acute and convalescent COVID-19 samples. PBMCs, B-cell-depleted T cells, or T cells provided the cDNA or gDNA that made up the material.

V dropped 5 bases and J dropped 1 base, with 9 bases sitting between them. The CDR3 sequence is 14 residues long. The germline CDR1 and CDR2 sequences are WNHNN and SYGVQD (reference sequence). Two negative PCRs, clearance, or symptom resolution were required of recovered Cohort 3 donors. Original processing notes: By means of reference gene primer amplification, nucleated cell counts were estimated. The protocol was immunoSEQ multiplex PCR, while the TCRdb copy is restricted to in-frame clones and leaves out a portion. V and J calls and clone size are those listed in that table; D and trimming were worked out from the DNA. The data hold some 310,000 clones, with just under 90% observed a single time.

This clonotype was sampled from a woman between 25 and 40 years old who had recovered from COVID-19. The sequencing input was PBMCs or T cells enriched from blood (not recorded which). The J gene is TRBJ1-3, the V gene TRBV10-1, with D possibly TRBD1 on 6 matching bases. CDR3 in amino acids: CASSSGQSGNTIYF. CDR3 nucleotides: TGCGCCAGCAGTAGTGGACAGTCTGGAAACACCATATATTTT.